This passage covers 5 T cell receptor beta chains from one sample sequenced in a study of T cell responses to AZD1222 COVID-19 vaccine. Profiling relied on immunoSEQ multiplex PCR, and the TCRdb table lists in-frame clones only, not all of them. This table has approximately 150,000 clones, over 85% appearing once. The sequencing used peripheral blood, collected 28 days after the second AZD1222 dose. Receptor source: an adult who received the AZD1222 COVID-19 vaccine.

This clone appeared a single time. The chain uses TRBV30 and TRBJ2-7, with 15 bases that match TRBD2. V dropped 3 bases and J dropped 6; count of bases not matched to a gene: 6. Germline V gene data show CDR1 as GTSNPN and CDR2 as SVGIG (reference sequence). The CDR3 has 15 residues. The CDR3 spells CAWSRTSGRAGEQYF. The DNA of the CDR3 is TGTGCCTGGAGCCGGACTAGCGGGAGGGCCGGCGAGCAGTACTTC.

The rearrangement links TRBV5-1 to TRBJ2-7, with unresolved D. This CDR3 comprises 16 residues. Germline V gene sequence: CDR1 SGHRS, CDR2 YFSETQ. V lost 2 bases, J lost 0 bases, and 15 bases lay in between. CDR3 in DNA: TGCGCCAGCAGCTTCCAGCCTAGTGTGAGCTCCTACGAGCAGTACTTC. As protein: CASSFQPSVSSYEQYF.

The rearrangement joins TRBV7-2 to TRBJ2-1; D remains ambiguous. Germline-derived CDR1 and CDR2 are SGHTA and FQGNSA. V lost 4 bases and J 6 bases, leaving 16 bases between the germline ends. The CDR3 length is 15 residues. CDR3 sequence reads: CASSSQIYPRNEQFF. Here the CDR3 DNA reads TGTGCCAGCAGCTCGCAGATATACCCCCGCAATGAGCAGTTCTTC.

The chain links TRBV9 to TRBJ1-1; TRBD1 might be the D (5 bases). The V and J ends lost 4 bases and 4 bases respectively, with 14 bases between them. Germline V lookup: CDR1 SGDLS, CDR2 YYNGEE. There are 14 residues in the CDR3. CDR3 region: CASSSDPGGTEAFF. For the CDR3, the DNA is TGTGCCAGCAGCTCAGACCCGGGGGGCACTGAAGCTTTCTTT.

This chain uses TRBV29-1 with TRBJ2-4; D unresolved. This CDR3 region has 14 residues. The V gene's germline CDR1 is SQVTM and CDR2 ANQGSEA. The V gene lost 6 bases and the J gene lost 0 bases, with 12 bases spanning the gap. CDR3 nucleotide sequence: TGCAGCGTAATTGGGCGGCTAGCCAAAAACATTCAGTACTTC. This codes for CSVIGRLAKNIQYF.